This T cell receptor beta chain was profiled in a study of blood T cell repertoires in COVID-19. Overall study context: From the United States, Italy and Spain came samples of acute and convalescent COVID-19. T cells, B-cell-depleted T cells, or PBMCs provided the cDNA or gDNA that served as material.

Original processing notes: Reference gene primer amplification in the assay estimated nucleated cell counts. Data came from immunoSEQ multiplex PCR; TCRdb stores just in-frame clones and leaves some out. Clonal size and the V and J genes are those of that table, whereas D and trimming came from the DNA. The repertoire consists of around 100,000 clones, with roughly 90% occurring once and the leading ten covering around 7.2%. V was clipped by 10 bases and J by 6 bases, with 18 bases between them. This CDR3 has 13 amino acids. Germline CDR1 MNHEY, CDR2 SVGAGI. This chain joins TRBV6-5 and TRBJ1-1; tentative D call: TRBD1 (6 bases). What was sequenced was peripheral blood. The sequence was collected from a man under 40 in a cohort sampled during active COVID-19. The CDR3 DNA reads as TGTGCCACCACCAAAACACAGGGCTCTGAAGCTTTCTTT. Its translation: CATTKTQGSEAFF.